This T cell receptor beta chain was identified during a study of response to subunit inactivated influenza vaccine. The CDR3 has 15 amino acids. After removal of 0 bases from V and 2 bases from J, the junction contained 3 bases not matched to a gene. Germline CDR1 is MNHEY and CDR2 is SVGAGI. In the case of this clonotype: Antigen specificity is unknown.

TCRdb analysed the RT-PCR reads with MiXCR anew, one entry per CDR3 protein. The sample yields around 790,000 distinct CDR3 sequences, about 20% seen once. Study-wide results and caveats: The authors suggested that every seasonal influenza vaccination recruits few new T cells.

The sample here was PBMCs from blood, taken less than 6 days after vaccination. The rearrangement links TRBV6-5 to TRBJ2-5, with 7 bases matching TRBD2. The clonotype comes from a man aged 50-59 years who received an inactivated influenza vaccine. This CDR3 is CASSYSMGGQETQYF. The DNA for the CDR3 is TGTGCCAGCAGTTACTCGATGGGGGGGCAAGAGACCCAGTACTTC.